The T cell receptor beta chain under discussion was sequenced for a study of blood T cell repertoires in COVID-19. The CDR3 is made up of 15 amino acids. Trimming removed 6 bases at V and 7 bases at J, with 18 bases between. The germline V gene has CDR1 SNHLY and CDR2 FYNNEI. Points on this clone: Since a much larger clone is just one base distant, this may be a read error.

Per the study methods: Amplified reference gene primers provided the basis for estimating nucleated cell counts. Assay used: immunoSEQ multiplex PCR; TCRdb lists only in-frame clones, some missing. V and J calls and clone size are copied from that table; D and trimming were computed from the DNA. The data hold roughly 180,000 clones, with 86% observed a single time. The sequence was collected from a woman in her 30s who had recovered from COVID-19. Sequencing was done on a sample of PBMCs or T cells enriched from blood (not recorded which). J is TRBJ2-2 and V is TRBV2; D may be TRBD1 (6 bases). The chain's CDR3 is CASSPRQALNGELFF. CDR3 DNA sequence: TGTGCCAGCAGCCCGAGACAGGCCCTTAACGGGGAGCTGTTTTTT.